Listed below are T cell receptor beta chains from one sample, sequenced in a study of T cell repertoires in cytomegalovirus infection. TCRdb independently ran MiXCR on the reads; one entry per CDR3 protein. The sample records hundreds of thousands of distinct CDR3 sequences, roughly 33% being singletons. These TCRs' antigens remain unknown. The sample in question was cultured PBMCs, obtained from culture after CMV antigen stimulation. The receptors come from a human donor in good health (CMV status not recorded). Some clones in this sample may be carry-over from other donors' samples. CDR3s include the opening cysteine and the closing phenylalanine or tryptophan. The order of the fields is CDR3 protein, CDR3 length, V gene, J gene.

CDR3 protein: CASSPIQGSEQYF
CDR3 length: 13
V gene: TRBV12-3/TRBV12-4
J gene: TRBJ2-7

CDR3 protein: CASSLRGPGGYEQYF
CDR3 length: 15
V gene: TRBV7-2
J gene: TRBJ2-7

CDR3 protein: CASSFGGVKLFF
CDR3 length: 12
V gene: TRBV7-2
J gene: TRBJ1-4

CDR3 protein: CSARVAPPQRASYEQYF
CDR3 length: 17
V gene: TRBV20-1
J gene: TRBJ2-7

CDR3 protein: CASSPLTGQNTEAFF
CDR3 length: 15
V gene: TRBV18
J gene: TRBJ1-1

CDR3 protein: CASSPFGGPNTGELFF
CDR3 length: 16
V gene: TRBV6-2/TRBV6-3
J gene: TRBJ2-2

CDR3 protein: CASSSNWGASTDTQYF
CDR3 length: 16
V gene: TRBV28
J gene: TRBJ2-3

CDR3 protein: CASSPGGYQPQHF
CDR3 length: 13
V gene: TRBV7-9
J gene: TRBJ1-5

CDR3 protein: CASSLQGRNQPQHF
CDR3 length: 14
V gene: TRBV12-3/TRBV12-4
J gene: TRBJ1-5

CDR3 protein: CASNGGTGSNQPQHF
CDR3 length: 15
V gene: TRBV19
J gene: TRBJ1-5

CDR3 protein: CASRSGGRAGGYTF
CDR3 length: 14
V gene: TRBV4-1
J gene: TRBJ1-2

CDR3 protein: CAISAAGGLQETQYF
CDR3 length: 15
V gene: TRBV10-3
J gene: TRBJ2-5

CDR3 protein: CASSQEQAEEKLFF
CDR3 length: 14
V gene: TRBV14
J gene: TRBJ1-4

CDR3 protein: CSATQGAGGNTIYF
CDR3 length: 14
V gene: TRBV20-1
J gene: TRBJ1-3

CDR3 protein: CASSRDQRTEAFF
CDR3 length: 13
V gene: TRBV7-2
J gene: TRBJ1-1

CDR3 protein: CASSADSPNTEAFF
CDR3 length: 14
V gene: TRBV2
J gene: TRBJ1-1

CDR3 protein: CASSEWSPNTGELFF
CDR3 length: 15
V gene: TRBV2
J gene: TRBJ2-2

CDR3 protein: CASSSRGAGDHYEQYF
CDR3 length: 16
V gene: TRBV7-8
J gene: TRBJ2-7

CDR3 protein: CASIPTGESSYNEQFF
CDR3 length: 16
V gene: TRBV7-4
J gene: TRBJ2-1

CDR3 protein: CASSFWKGEKLFF
CDR3 length: 13
V gene: TRBV28
J gene: TRBJ1-4

CDR3 protein: CASSSWTSGTYNEQFF
CDR3 length: 16
V gene: TRBV5-3
J gene: TRBJ2-1

CDR3 protein: CASSARINNEQFF
CDR3 length: 13
V gene: TRBV7-2
J gene: TRBJ2-1

CDR3 protein: CASSTAAGPAGRGYTF
CDR3 length: 16
V gene: TRBV19
J gene: TRBJ1-2

CDR3 protein: CASSLTGSAGNTIYF
CDR3 length: 15
V gene: TRBV7-6
J gene: TRBJ1-3

CDR3 protein: CAWALNRGYGYTF
CDR3 length: 13
V gene: TRBV30
J gene: TRBJ1-2

CDR3 protein: CASSRIAGQGGTYEQYF
CDR3 length: 17
V gene: TRBV19
J gene: TRBJ2-7

CDR3 protein: CASSLPDGKETQYF
CDR3 length: 14
V gene: TRBV7-8
J gene: TRBJ2-5

CDR3 protein: CASSFRSSYNSPLHF
CDR3 length: 15
V gene: TRBV28
J gene: TRBJ1-6

CDR3 protein: CASSEGGSHGEQYF
CDR3 length: 14
V gene: TRBV6-1
J gene: TRBJ2-7

CDR3 protein: CSVEEPTGGAGNEQFF
CDR3 length: 16
V gene: TRBV29-1
J gene: TRBJ2-1

CDR3 protein: CASSLQGGWETQYF
CDR3 length: 14
V gene: TRBV7-2
J gene: TRBJ2-5

CDR3 protein: CASRGFSGNTGYEQYF
CDR3 length: 16
V gene: TRBV3-1
J gene: TRBJ2-7

CDR3 protein: CASSLGETSGPTDTQYF
CDR3 length: 17
V gene: TRBV7-9
J gene: TRBJ2-3

CDR3 protein: CASSAKDKSSYNLPLHF
CDR3 length: 17
V gene: TRBV6-6
J gene: TRBJ1-6

CDR3 protein: CASSLGRHGNTIYF
CDR3 length: 14
V gene: TRBV12-3/TRBV12-4
J gene: TRBJ1-3

CDR3 protein: CASSQVEGVEKLFF
CDR3 length: 14
V gene: TRBV14
J gene: TRBJ1-4

CDR3 protein: CASSFDPSGPSYNEQFF
CDR3 length: 17
V gene: TRBV11-2
J gene: TRBJ2-1

CDR3 protein: CASSLAGGEQFF
CDR3 length: 12
V gene: TRBV7-9
J gene: TRBJ2-1

CDR3 protein: CASSFSGQQNTEAFF
CDR3 length: 15
V gene: TRBV4-1
J gene: TRBJ1-1

CDR3 protein: CASSQSSGTGELFF
CDR3 length: 14
V gene: TRBV7-9
J gene: TRBJ2-2

CDR3 protein: CASSFPTGSQGGNTEAFF
CDR3 length: 18
V gene: TRBV7-8
J gene: TRBJ1-1

CDR3 protein: CASSLLGRGGEDTQYF
CDR3 length: 16
V gene: TRBV7-2
J gene: TRBJ2-3

CDR3 protein: CASIPTRSKNEQFF
CDR3 length: 14
V gene: TRBV7-9
J gene: TRBJ2-1

CDR3 protein: CASSQGTADSYEQYF
CDR3 length: 15
V gene: TRBV4-2
J gene: TRBJ2-7

CDR3 protein: CASSRGSMSPFEQYF
CDR3 length: 15
V gene: TRBV3-1
J gene: TRBJ2-7

CDR3 protein: CSASKGTEAFF
CDR3 length: 11
V gene: TRBV20-1
J gene: TRBJ1-1

CDR3 protein: CASSPLVGTEETQYF
CDR3 length: 15
V gene: TRBV5-4
J gene: TRBJ2-5

CDR3 protein: CASSLARRAAYEQYF
CDR3 length: 15
V gene: TRBV7-2
J gene: TRBJ2-7

CDR3 protein: CASSFWRNGYTF
CDR3 length: 12
V gene: TRBV7-8
J gene: TRBJ1-2

CDR3 protein: CASSLSGGAYNEQFF
CDR3 length: 15
V gene: TRBV27
J gene: TRBJ2-1

CDR3 protein: CSAQLRTEAFF
CDR3 length: 11
V gene: TRBV20-1
J gene: TRBJ1-1

CDR3 protein: CASSLGVHTGELFF
CDR3 length: 14
V gene: TRBV7-9
J gene: TRBJ2-2

CDR3 protein: CASSPEGAIQETQYF
CDR3 length: 15
V gene: TRBV6-2/TRBV6-3
J gene: TRBJ2-5

CDR3 protein: CASSLVGDRNNEQFF
CDR3 length: 15
V gene: TRBV7-2
J gene: TRBJ2-1

CDR3 protein: CASSSRTEDYNYGYTF
CDR3 length: 16
V gene: TRBV7-9
J gene: TRBJ1-2

CDR3 protein: CATKGTVQETQYF
CDR3 length: 13
V gene: TRBV12-3/TRBV12-4
J gene: TRBJ2-5

CDR3 protein: CASSEADSPGELFF
CDR3 length: 14
V gene: TRBV6-1
J gene: TRBJ2-2

CDR3 protein: CASSFGLVAAPNEQFF
CDR3 length: 16
V gene: TRBV7-4
J gene: TRBJ2-1